This passage covers 17 T cell receptor beta chains from one sample sequenced in a study of blood T cell repertoires in COVID-19. The data were produced by immunoSEQ multiplex PCR, yet TCRdb's version contains in-frame clones alone and is incomplete. The data hold fewer than 200,000 clones, with approximately 74% observed a single time. The sample consisted of peripheral blood. These receptors were obtained from a woman aged 80 or older with acute or convalescent COVID-19.

This clone has just a few counts. The same CDR3 arises from other DNA sequences in this sample as well. The rearrangement joins TRBV28 to TRBJ2-4; D is ambiguous. V was pared by 8 bases and J by 0 bases, with 14 bases between. This CDR3 is 15 amino acids long. CDR1 is MDHEN, CDR2 SYDVKM, per germline. This CDR3 reads CASSSGGLAKNIQYF. CDR3 nucleotide sequence: TGTGCCAGCTCCTCCGGCGGCCTAGCCAAAAACATTCAGTACTTC.

The rearrangement uses TRBV19 and TRBJ1-3, with TRBD1 identical over 7 bases. The CDR3 length is 14 residues. V was clipped by 5 bases and J by 4 bases; unmatched bases: 5. Germline CDR1 reads LNHDA; CDR2 reads SQIVND (reference sequence). CDR3 bases: TGTGCCAGTAGTGACAGGGAGATCGGAAACACCATATATTTT. Its protein is CASSDREIGNTIYF.

The sample holds many counts of this clone. This chain links TRBV2 with TRBJ1-2; D ambiguous. The CDR3 has 12 amino acids. Trimming pared 3 bases from V and 4 bases from J, leaving 6 bases between. Germline lookup yields CDR1 SNHLY and CDR2 FYNNEI. The CDR3 DNA follows: TGTGCCAGCAGTGATATGGCCTATGGCTACACCTTC. Protein: CASSDMAYGYTF.

The gene calls are TRBV6-6 and TRBJ1-5, with 9 bases matching TRBD1. The CDR3 covers 16 residues. CDR1 is MNHNY, CDR2 SVGAGI, per germline (reference sequence). Unmatched junction bases numbered 9, after V lost 4 bases and J lost 5 bases. In nucleotides, the CDR3 is TGTGCCAGCAGTTCTACCTCGGGACAGGGACATCAGCCCCAGCATTTT. It translates to CASSSTSGQGHQPQHF.

This sequence joins TRBV2 and TRBJ2-2; no firm D call. CDR1 is SNHLY and CDR2 is FYNNEI in the germline V gene. Trimming stripped 6 bases from V and 2 bases from J, with 10 bases between. The CDR3 is 14 residues long. CDR3 sequence reads: CASRVSPNTGELFF. DNA for the CDR3: TGTGCCAGCAGGGTTAGCCCTAACACCGGGGAGCTGTTTTTT.

This clone appeared a few times. The rearrangement uses TRBV5-1 and TRBJ1-6; D unclear. This CDR3 has 14 amino acids. In germline, CDR1 is SGHRS, CDR2 YFSETQ. Trimming left V 0 bases short and J 9 bases short, with 10 bases between. CDR3 protein: CASSLDGSGSPLHF. The CDR3 nucleotides are TGCGCCAGCAGCTTGGACGGATCGGGTTCACCCCTCCACTTT.

This clone was detected a few times. This chain links TRBV5-1 with TRBJ2-5; perhaps TRBD1 as D (5 bases). Trimming stripped 2 bases from V and 4 bases from J, with 18 bases between. Germline-derived CDR1 and CDR2 are SGHRS and YFSETQ. There are 16 residues in the CDR3. This CDR3 reads CASSFTSSRGRETQYF. The CDR3 nucleotides are TGCGCCAGCAGCTTTACGAGTAGTAGGGGCCGAGAGACCCAGTACTTC.

V and J are TRBV7-3 and TRBJ2-1; 8 bases fit TRBD1. Looked up from germline, CDR1 is SGHTA and CDR2 is FQGTGA. J was trimmed by 14 bases and V by 5 bases; bases with no gene match: 11. This CDR3 contains 13 residues. This chain's CDR3 is CASSDVPGQDKFF. The DNA for the CDR3 is TGTGCCAGCAGCGACGTACCGGGACAGGATAAGTTCTTC.

The chain couples TRBV7-9 to TRBJ2-1; TRBD1 matches at 9 bases. Trimming removed 5 bases from V and 3 bases from J; junction bases left unmatched: 5. Germline CDR1 is SEHNR and CDR2 is FQNEAQ (reference sequence). The CDR3 has 15 residues. CDR3 in amino acids: CASSPVGQGYNEQFF. Written as DNA, the CDR3 is TGTGCCAGCAGCCCCGTGGGACAGGGCTACAATGAGCAGTTCTTC.

The chain recombines TRBV10-3 with TRBJ2-1; 7 bases agree with TRBD1. The CDR3 loop spans 13 amino acids. V was pared by 6 bases and J by 4 bases, with 3 bases of the junction left unmatched. Germline V gene data show CDR1 as ENHRY and CDR2 as SYGVKD. CDR3 sequence: CAIRPTGYNEQFF. In nucleotides, the CDR3 is TGTGCCATCAGACCGACAGGGTACAATGAGCAGTTCTTC.

This clone came up a few times. The genes are TRBV9 and TRBJ1-2; 8 positions match TRBD1. The CDR3 totals 13 residues. V trimming: 3 bases; J trimming: 6 bases; junction bases outside the gene matches: 4. Germline V gene data show CDR1 as SGDLS and CDR2 as YYNGEE. The CDR3 DNA reads as TGTGCCAGCAGCGGGACAGGGTGGGATGGCTACACCTTC. It codes for CASSGTGWDGYTF.

The V call is TRBV12-3 or TRBV12-4, the J call TRBJ2-7; TRBD1 might be the D (6 bases). V lost 6 bases and J 2 bases, leaving 8 bases between the germline ends. This CDR3 region has 12 residues. The CDR3 region is CASSPGAYEQYF. The CDR3, as DNA: TGTGCCAGCAGCCCAGGGGCCTACGAGCAGTACTTC.

This clone came up a few times. Other DNA variants within this sample encode the same CDR3. The chain uses TRBV28 and TRBJ2-3; maybe TRBD1 (7 bases). V lost 3 bases and J 7 bases, leaving 11 bases between the germline ends. This CDR3 spans 13 amino acids. The germline gives CDR1 MDHEN, CDR2 SYDVKM. The CDR3 DNA is TGTGCCAGCAGTTTCAGGGGGGCATATACGCAGTATTTT. Protein product: CASSFRGAYTQYF.

The chain has TRBV3-1 (or the pseudogene TRBV3-2) and TRBJ1-5; tentatively, D is TRBD1 (5 bases). Looked up from germline, CDR1 is LGHDT and CDR2 is YNNKEL (reference sequence). The CDR3 is made up of 16 amino acids. The V and J ends lost 4 bases and 4 bases respectively, with 17 bases between them. The CDR3: CASSPRPGEGNQPQHF. The CDR3 DNA is TGTGCCAGCAGCCCTCGACCGGGGGAGGGGAATCAGCCCCAGCATTTT.

This clone was seen just once. J is TRBJ1-2 and V is TRBV19; no reliable D call. Trimming left V 5 bases short and J 4 bases short, with 20 bases between. The germline V gene has CDR1 LNHDA and CDR2 SQIVND (reference sequence). The CDR3 runs to 16 residues. The CDR3 reads CASSSPGRARLYGYTF. The CDR3 coding sequence is TGTGCCAGTAGTTCCCCGGGGAGAGCGCGCCTCTATGGCTACACCTTC.

The J gene is TRBJ1-1, the V gene TRBV19; D uncertain. Germline CDR1 LNHDA, CDR2 SQIVND (reference sequence). The CDR3 covers 16 residues. V was pared by 8 bases and J by 0 bases, with 19 bases between. CDR3 loop: CASVDFLRGMNTEAFF. DNA for the CDR3: TGTGCCAGTGTCGACTTTCTCAGAGGGATGAACACTGAAGCTTTCTTT. Supplemented by reference TRBV19 and TRBJ1-1, the full variable domain reads DGGITQSPKYLFRKEGQNVTLSCEQNLNHDAMYWYRQDPGQGLRLIYYSQIVNDFQKGDIAEGYSVSREKKESFPLTVTSAQKNPTAFYLCASVDFLRGMNTEAFFGQGTRLTVV.

This sequence joins TRBV23-1 and TRBJ2-1; D is perhaps TRBD2 (6 bases). TRBV23-1 is given ORF status, its function remaining uncertain. Trimming stripped 6 bases from V and 5 bases from J, with 14 bases between. The CDR3 runs 14 residues. The CDR3 reads CASRPGLIHNEQFF. CDR3 nucleotides: TGCGCCAGCAGGCCGGGACTTATACACAATGAGCAGTTCTTC.